Below, 19 T cell receptor beta chains from the same sample are listed, as sequenced in a study of T-cell reconstitution after alpha-beta-depleted transplantation in children. Preparation of the TCRbeta library was carried out with unique molecular identifiers. One entry per CDR3 protein, called by TCRdb with MiXCR from the PCR reads. The sample consists of hundreds of thousands of distinct CDR3 sequences, about 10% of them appearing once. The sequencing used PBMCs, collected before TCRalphabeta/CD19-depleted stem cell transplant. Receptor source: a child younger than 10 with inherited bone marrow failure, due to receive a stem cell transplant.

This clonotype was counted ten times or more. The genes are TRBV12-3 or TRBV12-4 and TRBJ1-2; D unclear. Trimming removed 3 bases from V and 5 bases from J, with 13 bases in between. This CDR3 spans 14 amino acids. CDR3 sequence reads: CASSLGLLKYGYTF. CDR3 nucleotide sequence: TGTGCCAGCAGTTTGGGCCTCTTAAAATATGGCTACACCTTC.

This clonotype was detected a few times. The rearrangement uses TRBV14 and TRBJ2-6; D gene unclear. Trimming took off 1 base at V and 0 bases at J, with 10 bases between the two ends. The CDR3 spans 17 residues. Per the germline V gene, CDR1 is SGHDN and CDR2 is FVKESK. CDR3 sequence (DNA): TGTGCCAGCAGCCAAGTATGGTTGAGCTCTGGGGCCAACGTCCTGACTTTC. This sequence encodes CASSQVWLSSGANVLTF.

This clonotype turned up a few times. This chain connects TRBV10-3 to TRBJ2-3; 7 bases are a match to TRBD2. The J segment lost 4 bases and the V segment lost 2 bases, leaving 6 bases of the junction unmatched. This CDR3 is built from 15 residues. Germline V gene sequence: CDR1 ENHRY, CDR2 SYGVKD. This chain's CDR3 is CAISEGTTHPDTQYF. The CDR3 DNA reads as TGTGCCATCAGTGAGGGGACTACGCACCCAGATACGCAGTATTTT.

Ten or more counts support this clonotype. The chain uses TRBV29-1 and TRBJ2-3, with no clear D. The V and J ends lost 7 bases and 6 bases respectively, with 17 bases between them. Germline values: CDR1 SQVTM, CDR2 ANQGSEA. This CDR3 has 13 residues. The CDR3 DNA reads TGCAGCGCGTTAGCCCCACTGAGGGATACGCAGTATTTT. This gives the protein CSALAPLRDTQYF.

This clonotype was detected ten times or more. The chain employs TRBV5-1 and TRBJ2-5; no clear D. Trimming cost V 2 bases and J 2 bases, with 10 bases left between them. Germline loops: CDR1 SGHRS, CDR2 YFSETQ. This CDR3 region has 14 residues. As DNA, the CDR3 is TGCGCCAGCAGCTTTCGTGCGACTCAAGAGACCCAGTACTTC. It specifies CASSFRATQETQYF. Filled out from reference TRBV5-1 and TRBJ2-5, the complete variable domain reads KAGVTQTPRYLIKTRGQQVTLSCSPISGHRSVSWYQQTPGQGLQFLFEYFSETQRNKGNFPGRFSGRQFSNSRSEMNVSTLELGDSALYLCASSFRATQETQYFGPGTRLLVL.

This clonotype was detected many times. The gene calls are TRBV7-9 and TRBJ2-2; D could derive from TRBD1 or TRBD2 (7 bases each). The V end lost 4 bases, the J end lost 3 bases, and 12 bases lay between the germline ends. Per germline, CDR1 SEHNR and CDR2 FQNEAQ (reference sequence). The CDR3 spans 15 residues. Here the CDR3 DNA reads TGTGCCAGCAGCTCACAGGGGAGGGACACCGGGGAGCTGTTTTTT. Protein sequence: CASSSQGRDTGELFF.

This clonotype was seen a handful of times. The rearrangement joins TRBV11-2 to TRBJ2-3; no reliable D call. V gave up 5 bases and J gave up 3 bases, with 18 bases separating them. The CDR3 contains 16 residues. The germline V gene has CDR1 SGHAT and CDR2 FQNNGV. CDR3 DNA: TGTGCCAGCAGCCCCAGGACCTCTCCCACTACAGATACGCAGTATTTT. Residues: CASSPRTSPTTDTQYF.

A remark on this clonotype: This may arise from a read error, as a much more abundant clone is one base away. J is TRBJ2-3 and V is TRBV20-1, with 11 nucleotides matching TRBD2. J gave up 2 bases and V 6 bases, and 10 bases lay outside the gene matches. CDR3 size: 16 residues. CDR1 is DFQATT, CDR2 SNEGSKA, per germline (reference sequence). In DNA form, the CDR3 reads TGCAGTGCCCAACTCCTACTAGCGGGAGCCACAGATACGCAGTATTTT. It codes for CSAQLLLAGATDTQYF.

This clonotype was recorded many times. The chain joins TRBV9 to TRBJ1-3; TRBD1 aligns across 8 bases. The germline gives CDR1 SGDLS, CDR2 YYNGEE. CDR3 length: 14 amino acids. After removal of 8 bases from V and 4 bases from J, the junction contained 8 bases not matched to a gene. For the CDR3, the DNA is TGTGCCAGTACCAGGGGGCTTTCGGGAAACACCATATATTTT. Protein product: CASTRGLSGNTIYF.

A few counts support this clonotype. This chain uses TRBV7-2 with TRBJ2-1, with a tentative D call TRBD2 (5 bases). The germline V gene encodes CDR1 SGHTA and CDR2 FQGNSA. The CDR3 contains 11 residues. V was cut by 6 bases and J by 12 bases, with 12 bases left in between. DNA of the CDR3: TGTGCCAGCAGACTAGGAGTTGGGCAGTTCTTC. Its protein is CASRLGVGQFF. Supplemented by reference TRBV7-2 and TRBJ2-1, the full variable domain reads GAGVSQSPSNKVTEKGKDVELRCDPISGHTALYWYRQSLGQGLEFLIYFQGNSAPDKSGLPSDRFSAERTGGSVSTLTIQRTQQEDSAVYLCASRLGVGQFFGPGTRLTVL.

This clonotype was seen a few times. This rearrangement joins TRBV6-5 to TRBJ2-7; 11 bases align to TRBD1. V gave up 5 bases and J gave up 3 bases; unmatched junction bases: 9. The CDR3 runs to 16 residues. Germline V lookup: CDR1 MNHEY, CDR2 SVGAGI. CDR3 DNA sequence: TGTGCCAGCAGTCGAGCCGGGACAGGGGGTTTCTACGAGCAGTACTTC. Translation: CASSRAGTGGFYEQYF.

This clonotype has more than one count but fewer than ten. This chain connects TRBV5-4 to TRBJ2-2; 9 bases map to TRBD1. The germline gives CDR1 SGHNT, CDR2 YYREEE (reference sequence). The CDR3 contains 16 residues. The V gene end was trimmed by 4 bases and the J gene end by 1 base; junction bases not matched to a gene: 5. CDR3 residues: CASSQGQGLNTGELFF. The CDR3 DNA follows: TGTGCCAGCAGCCAGGGACAGGGCCTGAACACCGGGGAGCTGTTTTTT.

In its sample, this clonotype was seen a few times. The V gene is TRBV4-3, the J gene TRBJ1-2; D is unresolved. Trimming removed 0 bases from V and 0 bases from J, with 14 bases in between. The CDR3 length is 17 residues. Germline V gene data show CDR1 as LGHNA and CDR2 as YSLEER. For the CDR3, the DNA is TGCGCCAGCAGCCAAGATCGAGGTTTAAGTACTAACTATGGCTACACCTTC. Translated: CASSQDRGLSTNYGYTF.

This clonotype has a handful of counts. The gene calls are TRBV7-2 and TRBJ2-1; D is unresolved. This CDR3 contains 13 residues. The ends were cut back, 5 bases at V and 4 bases at J, with 9 bases in the middle. Germline CDR1 and CDR2: SGHTA and FQGNSA. The CDR3 region has the DNA TGTGCCAGCAGCGCCCGTAGATACAATGAGCAGTTCTTC. Encoded protein: CASSARRYNEQFF. The complete variable domain, with remaining parts taken from reference TRBV7-2 and TRBJ2-1, reads GAGVSQSPSNKVTEKGKDVELRCDPISGHTALYWYRQSLGQGLEFLIYFQGNSAPDKSGLPSDRFSAERTGGSVSTLTIQRTQQEDSAVYLCASSARRYNEQFFGPGTRLTVL.

There are many counts of this clonotype. The J gene is TRBJ1-2, the V gene TRBV7-9; tentatively, D is TRBD1 (5 bases). The CDR3 has 12 residues. From germline, CDR1 is SEHNR and CDR2 FQNEAQ (reference sequence). Trimming cost V 6 bases and J 3 bases, with 8 bases left between them. Written as DNA, the CDR3 is TGTGCCAGCAGTCAGGGCGACTATGGCTACACCTTC. As protein: CASSQGDYGYTF.

The rearrangement uses TRBV10-3 and TRBJ2-3; TRBD2 matches at 8 bases. The V segment lost 2 bases and the J segment 3 bases; nucleotides outside the gene matches: 10. The CDR3 contains 17 residues. Germline loops: CDR1 ENHRY, CDR2 SYGVKD. CDR3 DNA: TGTGCCATCAGTGAGACCCCACTAGCGGAGAAAACAGATACGCAGTATTTT. Translation gives CAISETPLAEKTDTQYF.

On this clonotype: This may stem from a read error, because a much larger clone lies one nucleotide away. The rearrangement uses TRBV24-1 and TRBJ2-2, with 7 bases fitting TRBD1. CDR3 length: 17 residues. Trimming took 3 bases from V and 6 from J; bases not matched to a gene: 12. Per germline, CDR1 KGHDR and CDR2 SFDVKD. In DNA form, the CDR3 reads TGTGCCACCAGTGATAAGACAGGGACGGTTCACCCCGGGGAGCTGTTTTTT. It yields the protein CATSDKTGTVHPGELFF.

This clonotype was found many times. The rearrangement joins TRBV6-5 to TRBJ1-2; D is ambiguous. The V and J ends lost 8 bases and 4 bases respectively, with 8 bases between them. The CDR3 is made up of 11 amino acids. Germline V CDR1 and CDR2: MNHEY, SVGAGI. The CDR3 DNA reads as TGTGCCAGCCAATACGTCTATGGCTACACCTTC. Translation: CASQYVYGYTF.

This clonotype was recorded at least ten times. This chain connects TRBV19 to TRBJ1-1, with 8 bases identical to TRBD1. Germline loops: CDR1 LNHDA, CDR2 SQIVND (reference sequence). V was pared by 1 base and J by 4 bases, with 2 bases of the junction left unmatched. The CDR3 sequence is 14 residues long. Here the CDR3 DNA reads TGTGCCAGTAGTATAGGACAGGGGACCACTGAAGCTTTCTTT. Encoded protein: CASSIGQGTTEAFF.